The count of the clone carrying this TCR beta chain is one. Its antigen is currently unknown. This sample stems from a study of shared clonotypes between healthy human individuals. Study context: A donor's plate count was three for CD4 naive and three for CD4 memory; CD8 naive had two and CD8 memory one. Findings of the study overall: Represented diversity (both genetic and exposure-history) was limited by the small number of donors. Blood alone was sampled, and tissue repertoires likely differ.

CD45RO-negative, CCR7-selected cells formed the naive CD8 fraction, which excluded terminally differentiated effector memory CD45RA+ cells. Trimming removed 7 bases from V and 0 bases from J; junction bases left unmatched: 9. The length of the CDR3 is 15 residues. Germline CDR1 MNHEY, CDR2 SMNVEV (reference sequence). Genomic DNA (from each subset) was split evenly across several immunoSEQ plates. Generated by immunoSEQ multiplex PCR, the TCRdb table keeps only in-frame clones and is missing some. Of roughly 2.1 million clones detected, about 93% appear once; the ten largest clones hold under 2%. Input material: naive CD8+ T cells from PBMCs. This chain links TRBV27 with TRBJ2-7; 7 bases agree with TRBD1. This receptor was taken from a man younger than 35 in good health. Some clones in this sample may be carry-over from other donors' samples. As DNA, the CDR3 is TGTGCCAGCAAAATTGACAGGGCGAGCTCCTACGAGCAGTACTTC. Its translation is CASKIDRASSYEQYF.